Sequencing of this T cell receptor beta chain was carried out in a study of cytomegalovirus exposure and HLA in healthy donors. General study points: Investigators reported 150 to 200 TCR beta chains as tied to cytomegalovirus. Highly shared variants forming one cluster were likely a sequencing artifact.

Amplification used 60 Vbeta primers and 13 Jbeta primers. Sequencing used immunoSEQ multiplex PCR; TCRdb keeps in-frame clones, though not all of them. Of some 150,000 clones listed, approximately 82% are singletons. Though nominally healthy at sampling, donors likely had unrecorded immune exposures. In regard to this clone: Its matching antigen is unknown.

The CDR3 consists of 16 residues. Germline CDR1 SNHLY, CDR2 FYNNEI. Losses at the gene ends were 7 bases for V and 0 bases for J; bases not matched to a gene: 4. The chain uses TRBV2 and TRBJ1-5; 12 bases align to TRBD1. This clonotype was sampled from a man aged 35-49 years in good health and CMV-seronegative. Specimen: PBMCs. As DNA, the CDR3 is TGTGCCAGCAAGGGGGACAGGGGGCTTAGCAATCAGCCCCAGCATTTT. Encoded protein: CASKGDRGLSNQPQHF.